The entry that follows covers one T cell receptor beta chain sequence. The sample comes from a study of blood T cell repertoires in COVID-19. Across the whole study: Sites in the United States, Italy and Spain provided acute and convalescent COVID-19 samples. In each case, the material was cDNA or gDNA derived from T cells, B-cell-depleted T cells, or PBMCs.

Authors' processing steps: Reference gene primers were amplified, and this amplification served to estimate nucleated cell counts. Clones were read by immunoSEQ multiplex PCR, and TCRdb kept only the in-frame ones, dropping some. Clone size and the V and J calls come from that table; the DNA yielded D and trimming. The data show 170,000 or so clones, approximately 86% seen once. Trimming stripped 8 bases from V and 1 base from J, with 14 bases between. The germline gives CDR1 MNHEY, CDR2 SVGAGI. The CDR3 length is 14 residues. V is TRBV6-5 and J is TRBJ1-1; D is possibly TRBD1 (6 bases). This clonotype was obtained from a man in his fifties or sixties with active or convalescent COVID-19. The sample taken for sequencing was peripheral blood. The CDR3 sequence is CASQGLGGNTEAFF. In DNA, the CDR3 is TGTGCCAGCCAAGGCCTAGGGGGGAACACTGAAGCTTTCTTT.